This T cell receptor beta chain was sequenced during a study of cytomegalovirus exposure and HLA in healthy donors. Germline-derived CDR1 and CDR2 are SGHRS and YFSETQ. The CDR3 is 13 residues long. V was cut by 6 bases and J by 5 bases, with 14 bases left in between. TCRdb's table, derived via immunoSEQ multiplex PCR, lists solely in-frame clones and lacks some. The sample carries some 110,000 clones, 86% recorded once. The chain couples TRBV5-1 to TRBJ2-5; D uncertain. The TCR originated in a man between 18 and 35 years old in good health and CMV-seronegative. The sample consisted of PBMCs. CDR3 residues: CASNMPGYETQYF. CDR3 sequence (DNA): TGCGCCAGCAACATGCCAGGCTACGAGACCCAGTACTTC.